This TCR beta chain was sequenced during a study of shared clonotypes between healthy human individuals. Germline loops: CDR1 SGHAT, CDR2 FQNNGV. The CDR3 runs 18 residues. Trimming removed 5 bases from V and 5 bases from J, with 24 bases in between. About this clone: As yet, its antigen is unknown.

Study-level points and caveats: On the whole, naive subsets had larger estimated richness than memory subsets had.

Sequencing was performed with immunoSEQ multiplex PCR; in TCRdb, only in-frame clones are kept and a portion is missing. The sample records over a million clones, about 75% being singletons. V and J are TRBV11-2 and TRBJ1-4; D possibly corresponds to TRBD1 (5 bases). The sequenced sample was memory CD4+ T cells sorted from blood. Subset meaning: CD45RA-negative fraction. This sequence originates from a man between 18 and 29 years old in good health. The CDR3: CASSGSPGLNLRNEKLFF. In DNA form, the CDR3 reads TGTGCCAGCAGCGGGTCCCCGGGACTGAACCTTCGCAATGAAAAACTGTTTTTT.